This section outlines one TCR beta chain sequence together with its context. Its specificity is unknown. This CDR3 comprises 16 residues. V gave up 6 bases and J gave up 2 bases; unmatched junction bases: 6. Germline CDR1 is MNHEY and CDR2 is SMNVEV (reference sequence). PCR used 60 Vbeta primers and 13 Jbeta primers. Generated by immunoSEQ multiplex PCR, the TCRdb table keeps only in-frame clones and is missing some. Of under 75,000 clones listed, roughly 74% are singletons. The data stem from a study of cytomegalovirus exposure and HLA in healthy donors. Findings and limits, study-wide: Evidence from a later analysis indicated that most CMV-associated TCR beta chains looked HLA-restricted.

The sequence was collected from a human donor in good health. Sequenced input: PBMCs. This chain connects TRBV27 to TRBJ2-1, with TRBD1 matching over 11 bases. The CDR3 DNA follows: TGTGCCAGCAGCCGAAGGACAGGGGGCCCCTACAATGAGCAGTTCTTC. Translating it yields CASSRRTGGPYNEQFF.